This is a list of T cell receptor beta chains from one sample in a study of response to subunit inactivated influenza vaccine. Via MiXCR, TCRdb re-called the RT-PCR reads, giving one row per CDR3 protein. The sample contains 450,000 to 550,000 distinct CDR3 sequences, 25% of which appear only once. This specimen consisted of CD4+ T cells sorted from PBMCs, obtained roughly 5 days after vaccination. Source of these receptors: a man aged 50-60 years who received an inactivated influenza vaccine. Each CDR3 is given with its conserved first and last residue. D genes are given only for firm matches. Size is stated for part of the rows, as once, few or many counts, or as a class when the clone is expanded.

j_call d_call clone_size v_call cdr3_nt cdr3_aa
TRBJ2-7 - many TRBV20-1 TGCAGTGCTAGAGAACAGGGCGCCTACGAGCAGTACTTC CSAREQGAYEQYF
TRBJ2-2 TRBD1 - TRBV25-1 TGTGCCAGCAGTGAAAGACAGGGTCACGGGAACACCGGGGAGCTGTTTTTT CASSERQGHGNTGELFF
TRBJ2-5 TRBD2 - TRBV18 TGTGCCAGCTCACCAACGGGACTAGCGGGGGGCCAAGAGACCCAGTACTTC CASSPTGLAGGQETQYF
TRBJ2-1 - few TRBV20-1 TGCAGTGCTAGGGGTTTGGGGGATGATAATGAGCAGTTCTTC CSARGLGDDNEQFF
TRBJ2-6 TRBD1 - TRBV20-1 TGCAGTGCTACTACAGGGGGCGGTGGGGCCAACGTCCTGACTTTC CSATTGGGGANVLTF
TRBJ2-4 TRBD1 few TRBV6-5 TGTGCCAGCAGTTACGCACCCGGGACAGGGGTTGGGGGAAACATTCAGTACTTC CASSYAPGTGVGGNIQYF
TRBJ2-7 TRBD1 - TRBV6-1 TGTGCCAGCAAACGGGGACAGAGGTCCTACGAGCAGTACTTC CASKRGQRSYEQYF
TRBJ2-1 TRBD2 few TRBV10-3 TGTGCCATCACAGGCTCACTAGCGGGCTCCTACAATGAGCAGTTCTTC CAITGSLAGSYNEQFF
TRBJ1-1 TRBD1 few TRBV5-1 TGCGCCAGCAGCTTTGGGGACAGGGCTTGGTATATCCCTTTTAGCGAAGCTTTCTTT CASSFGDRAWYIPFSEAFF
TRBJ2-1 TRBD1 - TRBV7-2 TGTGCCAGCAGCTTAGTACAGGGGATGGCCTACAATGAGCAGTTCTTC CASSLVQGMAYNEQFF
TRBJ2-3 TRBD2 - TRBV9 TGTGCCAGCAGTGCGGGGGGCGGATCCACAGATACGCAGTATTTT CASSAGGGSTDTQYF
TRBJ1-1 - - TRBV29-1 TGCAGCGTACAGGCCACCTTGAACACTGAAGCTTTCTTT CSVQATLNTEAFF
TRBJ2-2 - - TRBV20-1 TGCAGTGCTAGAGATGCAGGGCCGGGCACCGGGGAGCTGTTTTTT CSARDAGPGTGELFF
TRBJ2-3 - few TRBV5-1 TGCGCCAGCAGCTCCCTCGGAGCGACAGATACGCAGTATTTT CASSSLGATDTQYF
TRBJ1-5 TRBD1 - TRBV4-1 TGCGCCAGCAGCCAAGAAGGGACAGGGTGGGGTCAGCCCCAGCATTTT CASSQEGTGWGQPQHF
TRBJ2-1 - - TRBV4-1 TGCGCCAGCAGCCAAGACACTAGCAATATTTACAATGAGCAGTTCTTC CASSQDTSNIYNEQFF